Listed here are 32 T cell receptor beta chains from one sample, sequenced in a study of T cell responses to AZD1222 COVID-19 vaccine. The protocol was immunoSEQ multiplex PCR, while the TCRdb copy is restricted to in-frame clones and leaves out a portion. The repertoire includes 200,000 or so clones, 80% to 90% of them detected once, and 2.5% to 3% sits in the top ten. The starting material was peripheral blood, obtained on day 0 of MenACWY control vaccination. These receptors all stem from an adult in good health.

The rearrangement uses TRBV3-1 (or the pseudogene TRBV3-2) and TRBJ2-1; no clear D gene. V was clipped by 0 bases and J by 8 bases, with 8 bases between them. The CDR3 is 13 amino acids. CDR1 and CDR2 from the germline V gene are LGHDT and YNNKEL (reference sequence). The CDR3 is CASSQEPGDEQFF. The CDR3 DNA sequence: TGTGCCAGCAGCCAAGAGCCCGGTGATGAGCAGTTCTTC.

This clone has only a few counts. The J gene is TRBJ2-7, the V gene TRBV5-6, with 7 bases aligning to TRBD1. The J segment lost 3 bases and the V segment lost 1 base, leaving 4 bases of the junction unmatched. Germline CDR1 is SGHDT and CDR2 is YYEEEE. The CDR3 totals 14 residues. In nucleotides, the CDR3 is TGTGCCAGCAGCTTGAGGGGACAGAGCTACGAGCAGTACTTC. Translation: CASSLRGQSYEQYF. The full variable domain, completed using reference TRBV5-6 and TRBJ2-7, is DAGVTQSPTHLIKTRGQQVTLRCSPKSGHDTVSWYQQALGQGPQFIFQYYEEEERQRGNFPDRFSGHQFPNYSSELNVNALLLGDSALYLCASSLRGQSYEQYFGPGTRLTVT.

This chain joins TRBV19 and TRBJ2-7, with D uncertain. CDR1 is LNHDA, CDR2 SQIVND, per germline (reference sequence). Between the trimmed V and J ends, which lost 8 bases and 0 bases, there was a span of 14 bases. This CDR3 spans 14 amino acids. The CDR3 DNA follows: TGTGCCAGTGCCCCCGCCGCTTTCTCCTACGAGCAGTACTTC. This sequence encodes CASAPAAFSYEQYF.

This chain connects TRBV29-1 to TRBJ1-1, with D possibly TRBD1 on 6 matching bases. With 5 bases removed from V and 5 bases from J, the gap between germline ends came to 15 bases. Germline values: CDR1 SQVTM, CDR2 ANQGSEA. This CDR3 contains 13 residues. CDR3 residues: CSVRQVSGTEAFF. The CDR3 nucleotides read TGCAGCGTTAGACAGGTTAGTGGGACTGAAGCTTTCTTT.

The gene calls are TRBV7-3 and TRBJ2-1; 9 bases agree with TRBD2. J gave up 6 bases and V 4 bases, and 10 bases lay outside the gene matches. CDR3 length equals 16 residues. CDR1 is SGHTA, CDR2 FQGTGA, per germline. CDR3 sequence (DNA): TGTGCCAGCAGCTCTCGACTAGCGGCCTCCCTCAATGAGCAGTTCTTC. It yields the protein CASSSRLAASLNEQFF.

This clone has just a few counts. The chain recombines TRBV5-6 with TRBJ2-7; D is unresolved. In germline, CDR1 is SGHDT, CDR2 YYEEEE. Between the trimmed V and J ends, which lost 1 base and 2 bases, there was a span of 4 bases. This CDR3 comprises 12 residues. CDR3 in amino acids: CASSLTAYEQYF. CDR3 DNA sequence: TGTGCCAGCAGCTTGACGGCCTACGAGCAGTACTTC. The full variable domain, rest sourced from reference TRBV5-6 and TRBJ2-7, is DAGVTQSPTHLIKTRGQQVTLRCSPKSGHDTVSWYQQALGQGPQFIFQYYEEEERQRGNFPDRFSGHQFPNYSSELNVNALLLGDSALYLCASSLTAYEQYFGPGTRLTVT.

CDR3 amino acids: CASDTTRRQNTEAFF. The CDR3 coding sequence is TGTGCCAGCGATACCACGCGACGGCAGAACACTGAAGCTTTCTTT. This rearrangement joins TRBV27 to TRBJ1-1; no clear D gene. The ends were cut back, 8 bases at V and 1 base at J, with 17 bases in the middle. Germline V lookup: CDR1 MNHEY, CDR2 SMNVEV (reference sequence). The CDR3 is made up of 15 amino acids.

This chain joins TRBV19 and TRBJ2-4; 8 bases line up with TRBD2. The germline V gene has CDR1 LNHDA and CDR2 SQIVND (reference sequence). V shed 6 bases, J shed 2 bases, and the junction held 9 bases outside the gene matches. The CDR3 runs to 16 residues. CDR3 in amino acids: CASRMGRGASKNIQYF. CDR3 DNA: TGTGCCAGTAGGATGGGGCGGGGGGCCTCCAAAAACATTCAGTACTTC.

The rearrangement links TRBV29-1 to TRBJ2-3; possibly TRBD1 for D (6 bases). Germline CDR1 is SQVTM and CDR2 is ANQGSEA. V was clipped by 7 bases and J by 4 bases, with 9 bases between them. The CDR3 sequence is 11 residues long. CDR3 amino acids: CSGGQSDTQYF. The CDR3, as DNA: TGCAGCGGAGGACAGTCAGATACGCAGTATTTT.

This clone was observed a single time. The chain recombines TRBV7-8 with TRBJ2-7; 11 positions match TRBD1. Germline-derived CDR1 and CDR2 are SGHVS and FQNEAQ. The CDR3 has 15 amino acids. Unmatched junction bases numbered 5, after V lost 5 bases and J lost 2 bases. The CDR3: CASSGGTGGTYEQYF. CDR3 bases: TGTGCCAGCAGCGGTGGGACAGGGGGGACCTACGAGCAGTACTTC.

As DNA, the CDR3 is TGTGCCAGCAAACGGGGGGTTAACACCGGGGAGCTGTTTTTT. It encodes CASKRGVNTGELFF. This chain joins TRBV2 and TRBJ2-2; TRBD2 aligns across 7 bases. In germline, CDR1 is SNHLY, CDR2 FYNNEI. This CDR3 is 14 amino acids long. J gave up 2 bases and V 7 bases, and 4 bases lay outside the gene matches.

The CDR3 DNA follows: TGTGCCAGCGGGACACAGGGAAAGGCTGAAAAACTGTTTTTT. It is translated as CASGTQGKAEKLFF. This chain links TRBV2 with TRBJ1-4, with D tentatively TRBD1 (6 bases). The CDR3 runs to 14 residues. CDR1 is SNHLY and CDR2 is FYNNEI in the germline V gene. Between the trimmed V and J ends, which lost 8 bases and 7 bases, there was a span of 17 bases.

The rearrangement joins TRBV12-3 or TRBV12-4 to TRBJ2-3, with D hard to call. The V and J ends lost 3 bases and 2 bases respectively, with 6 bases between them. The CDR3 contains 13 residues. The CDR3 nucleotides are TGTGCCAGCAGTTTGAGCTTCACAGATACGCAGTATTTT. This codes for CASSLSFTDTQYF.

The rearrangement joins TRBV4-1 to TRBJ2-7, with 8 bases matching TRBD2. V shed 4 bases and J 5 bases; nucleotides not matched to a gene: 10. The length of the CDR3 is 15 residues. In germline, CDR1 is MGHRA, CDR2 YSYEKL. The CDR3 coding sequence is TGCGCCAGCAGCCCCGCCATCGGGAGGGCCGACGAGCAGTACTTC. It specifies CASSPAIGRADEQYF.

This chain links TRBV4-1 with TRBJ2-5; TRBD1 matches at 11 bases. CDR1 is MGHRA and CDR2 is YSYEKL in the germline V gene. V lost 0 bases to trimming and J lost 1 base; unmatched junction nucleotides: 4. This CDR3 is 17 amino acids long. For the CDR3, the DNA is TGCGCCAGCAGCCAAGAAAGAGGGACAGGGGGCCAAGAGACCCAGTACTTC. It is translated as CASSQERGTGGQETQYF.

The chain is built from TRBV3-1 (or the pseudogene TRBV3-2) and TRBJ1-2; D not resolved. V lost 1 base to trimming and J lost 6 bases, with 6 bases between them. CDR3 length: 12 amino acids. CDR1 is LGHDT and CDR2 is YNNKEL in the germline V gene (reference sequence). In DNA form, the CDR3 reads TGTGCCAGCAGCCAAGGCGGGGATGGCTACACCTTC. Protein product: CASSQGGDGYTF.

The V call is TRBV9, the J call TRBJ2-3, with D uncertain. With 4 bases removed from V and 0 bases from J, the gap between germline ends came to 15 bases. The CDR3 covers 16 residues. Germline V lookup: CDR1 SGDLS, CDR2 YYNGEE. In DNA, the CDR3 is TGTGCCAGCAGCTCGAAATCGCCCCCTAGCACAGATACGCAGTATTTT. Its protein product is CASSSKSPPSTDTQYF.

The chain uses TRBV28 and TRBJ1-4; D gene uncertain. Trimming removed 10 bases at V and 3 bases at J, with 12 bases between. CDR1 is MDHEN, CDR2 SYDVKM, per germline. This CDR3 is 13 amino acids long. The CDR3 sequence: CAKVSGPNEKLFF. The DNA for the CDR3 is TGTGCCAAGGTATCGGGCCCTAATGAAAAACTGTTTTTT.

The chain joins TRBV21-1 to TRBJ2-7; the table's TRBD1 call for D was not verified on the DNA. TRBV21-1 is classified as a pseudogene. The length of the CDR3 is 18 residues. The CDR3 sequence is CASSNGDRGRCSAYEQYF. As DNA, the CDR3 is TGTGCCAGCAGCAACGGGGACAGGGGGCGTTGTAGCGCATACGAGCAGTACTTC.

V usage is TRBV5-1 and J usage is TRBJ2-1; 10 bases line up with TRBD2. Trimming at V came to 2 bases and at J to 4 bases, leaving 3 bases not matched to a gene. The germline V gene encodes CDR1 SGHRS and CDR2 YFSETQ. The CDR3 consists of 15 residues. CDR3 residues: CASSLLAGTYNEQFF. CDR3 nucleotides: TGCGCCAGCAGCTTACTAGCGGGGACTTACAATGAGCAGTTCTTC.

This clone has only a few counts. The rearrangement uses TRBV6-5 and TRBJ2-2; D unresolved. This CDR3 comprises 14 residues. The V gene's germline CDR1 is MNHEY and CDR2 SVGAGI. Trimming stripped 10 bases from V and 4 bases from J, with 16 bases between. CDR3 sequence (DNA): TGTGCCACCACACCGGCAGGAGCCACCGGGGAGCTGTTTTTT. Protein sequence: CATTPAGATGELFF.

The chain uses TRBV9 and TRBJ2-1, with TRBD1 matching 10 bases. Unmatched junction bases numbered 17, after V lost 3 bases and J lost 5 bases. CDR1 is SGDLS, CDR2 YYNGEE, per germline. This CDR3 comprises 19 residues. The CDR3 loop is CASSAYPTLGTGVHNEQFF. CDR3 bases: TGTGCCAGCAGCGCGTACCCCACTCTAGGGACAGGGGTACACAATGAGCAGTTCTTC.

This clone was detected once. V usage is TRBV14 and J usage is TRBJ2-1; 11 positions agree with TRBD2. CDR1 is SGHDN, CDR2 FVKESK, per germline. The CDR3 spans 18 residues. V was clipped by 0 bases and J by 0 bases; unmatched bases: 4. The DNA of the CDR3 is TGTGCCAGCAGCCAAGATAGCGGGAGGGCCTCCTCCTACAATGAGCAGTTCTTC. This gives the protein CASSQDSGRASSYNEQFF.

The rearrangement links TRBV2 to TRBJ1-2, with D tentatively TRBD1 (5 bases). The CDR3 loop spans 15 amino acids. The germline CDR1 and CDR2 sequences are SNHLY and FYNNEI. Between the trimmed V and J ends, which lost 7 bases and 3 bases, there was a span of 18 bases. The CDR3 region is CASIQGAGRDYGYTF. The DNA for the CDR3 is TGTGCCAGCATTCAAGGGGCAGGGCGGGACTATGGCTACACCTTC.

This chain links TRBV7-2 with TRBJ1-2; possibly TRBD1 for D (5 bases). Trimming stripped 5 bases from V and 14 bases from J, with 21 bases between. The CDR3 is 13 amino acids. The germline V gene encodes CDR1 SGHTA and CDR2 FQGNSA. DNA of the CDR3: TGTGCCAGCAGCCTCGATCGCCGGGACTACGTAACCTTC. It is translated as CASSLDRRDYVTF.

The CDR3 sequence: CASSLAANYGYTF. CDR3 nucleotides: TGTGCCAGCAGTTTAGCAGCTAACTATGGCTACACCTTC. This chain joins TRBV28 and TRBJ1-2; D is undetermined. CDR3 length: 13 amino acids. Deletions cut 2 bases from V and 0 bases from J, with 4 bases between. CDR1 is MDHEN, CDR2 SYDVKM, per germline.

The J gene is TRBJ1-4, the V gene TRBV2; D unresolved. This CDR3 is built from 12 residues. The germline V gene has CDR1 SNHLY and CDR2 FYNNEI. The V end was cut by 2 bases, the J end by 12 bases, with 10 bases between. The CDR3 reads CASSETGEELFF. The CDR3 nucleotides read TGTGCCAGCAGTGAAACCGGAGAGGAACTGTTTTTT.

This clone was picked up a small number of times. V and J are TRBV5-1 and TRBJ1-3, with D unresolved. CDR3 length equals 15 residues. V lost 0 bases, J lost 1 base, and 8 bases lay in between. Germline V gene data show CDR1 as SGHRS and CDR2 as YFSETQ. CDR3 sequence reads: CASSLESNSGNTIYF. CDR3 nucleotides: TGCGCCAGCAGCTTGGAGTCTAATTCTGGAAACACCATATATTTT. The full variable domain, its missing parts supplied by reference TRBV5-1 and TRBJ1-3, is KAGVTQTPRYLIKTRGQQVTLSCSPISGHRSVSWYQQTPGQGLQFLFEYFSETQRNKGNFPGRFSGRQFSNSRSEMNVSTLELGDSALYLCASSLESNSGNTIYFGEGSWLTVV.

DNA of the CDR3: TGTGCCTGGAGCAGCACAGGGGGCTCTGGCTACACCTTC. It is translated as CAWSSTGGSGYTF. This chain uses TRBV30 with TRBJ1-2, with 9 bases lining up with TRBD1. This CDR3 contains 13 residues. The ends lost 3 bases at V and 7 bases at J; junction bases unmatched: 6. Germline CDR1 reads GTSNPN; CDR2 reads SVGIG (reference sequence). The whole variable domain, filled in from reference TRBV30 and TRBJ1-2, reads SQTIHQWPATLVQPVGSPLSLECTVEGTSNPNLYWYRQAAGRGLQLLFYSVGIGQISSEVPQNLSASRPQDRQFILSSKKLLLSDSGFYLCAWSSTGGSGYTFGSGTRLTVV.

The CDR3 region is CASSQDSEVSSYEQYF. CDR3 DNA: TGTGCCAGCAGCCAAGATTCCGAGGTGAGCTCCTACGAGCAGTACTTC. This rearrangement joins TRBV4-2 to TRBJ2-7; unclear D gene. V was shortened by 0 bases and J by 0 bases, with 12 bases between the two germline ends. CDR1 and CDR2 (germline): LGHNA, YNFKEQ. This CDR3 has 16 amino acids.

This clone was detected only a few times. The V call is TRBV19, the J call TRBJ2-1; maybe TRBD1 (6 bases). The CDR3 is made up of 13 amino acids. V lost 9 bases and J 4 bases, leaving 13 bases between the germline ends. Germline V CDR1 and CDR2: LNHDA, SQIVND (reference sequence). As DNA, the CDR3 is TGTGCCAGCGGACAGAAGATGTACAATGAGCAGTTCTTC. Protein: CASGQKMYNEQFF.

This clone has more than one count but fewer than ten. The rearrangement joins TRBV19 to TRBJ2-1; 9 nucleotides line up with TRBD1. From germline, CDR1 is LNHDA and CDR2 SQIVND (reference sequence). This CDR3 has 13 amino acids. The V and J ends lost 8 bases and 7 bases, in that order; junction bases with no gene match: 6. The CDR3 coding sequence is TGTGCCAGTGGCGGACAGGGGAGGAATGAGCAGTTCTTC. This translates into CASGGQGRNEQFF.